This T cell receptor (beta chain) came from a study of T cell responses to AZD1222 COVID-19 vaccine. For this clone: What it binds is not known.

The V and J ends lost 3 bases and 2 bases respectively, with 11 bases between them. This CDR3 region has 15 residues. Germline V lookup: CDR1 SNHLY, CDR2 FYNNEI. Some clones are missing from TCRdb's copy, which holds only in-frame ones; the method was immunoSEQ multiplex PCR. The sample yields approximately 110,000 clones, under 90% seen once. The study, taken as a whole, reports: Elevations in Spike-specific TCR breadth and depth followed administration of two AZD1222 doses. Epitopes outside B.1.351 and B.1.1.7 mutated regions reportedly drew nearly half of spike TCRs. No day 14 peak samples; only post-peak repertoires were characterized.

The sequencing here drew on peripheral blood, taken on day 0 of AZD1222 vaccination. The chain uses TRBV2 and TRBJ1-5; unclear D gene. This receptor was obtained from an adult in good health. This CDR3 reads CASSDLLSGNQPQHF. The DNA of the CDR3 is TGTGCCAGCAGTGACTTACTTTCCGGCAATCAGCCCCAGCATTTT.